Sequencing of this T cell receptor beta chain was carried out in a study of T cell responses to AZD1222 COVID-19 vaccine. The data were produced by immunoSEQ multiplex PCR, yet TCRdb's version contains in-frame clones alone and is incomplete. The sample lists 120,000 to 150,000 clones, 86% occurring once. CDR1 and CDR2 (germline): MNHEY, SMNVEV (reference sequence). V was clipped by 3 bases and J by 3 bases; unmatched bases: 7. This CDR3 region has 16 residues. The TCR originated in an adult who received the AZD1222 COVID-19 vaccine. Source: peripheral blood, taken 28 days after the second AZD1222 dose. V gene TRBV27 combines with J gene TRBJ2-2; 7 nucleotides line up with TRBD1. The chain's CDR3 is CASSFKGAWDTGELFF. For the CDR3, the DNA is TGTGCCAGCAGTTTCAAGGGGGCCTGGGACACCGGGGAGCTGTTTTTT.